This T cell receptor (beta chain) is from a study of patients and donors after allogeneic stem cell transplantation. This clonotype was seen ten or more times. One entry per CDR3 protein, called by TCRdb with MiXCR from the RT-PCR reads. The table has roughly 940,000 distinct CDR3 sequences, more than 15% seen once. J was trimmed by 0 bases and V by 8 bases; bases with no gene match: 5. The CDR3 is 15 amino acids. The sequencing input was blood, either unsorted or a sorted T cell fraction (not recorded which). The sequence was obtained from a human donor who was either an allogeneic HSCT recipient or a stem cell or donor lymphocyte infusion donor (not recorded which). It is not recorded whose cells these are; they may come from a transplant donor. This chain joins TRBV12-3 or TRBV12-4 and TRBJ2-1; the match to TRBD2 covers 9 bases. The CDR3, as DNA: TGTGCCAGCTTGGCGACTAGCGGCTCCTACAATGAGCAGTTCTTC. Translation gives CASLATSGSYNEQFF.